What follows are 10 T cell receptor beta chains derived from one specimen sequenced in a study of CD8+CD57+ T cells in acquired aplastic anemia. By flow cytometry, patients selected for sequencing had shown an expansion of CD8+CD57+ cells. Genomic DNA provided the template from which TCR beta VDJ and CDR3 profiles were obtained. TCRdb re-derived calls from the reads in MiXCR, one entry per CDR3 protein. The sample shows 200,000 to 300,000 distinct CDR3 sequences, 65% to 90% of them seen only once. The sample taken for sequencing was sorted CD4+, CD8+, or CD8+CD57+ T cells (not recorded which) from PBMCs. The receptors were sampled from a human donor with aplastic anemia.

This chain links TRBV29-1 with TRBJ2-3; 7 bases map to TRBD2. This CDR3 spans 15 amino acids. The junction had 9 bases not matched to a gene; V was cut back by 4 bases and J by 2 bases. CDR1 is SQVTM, CDR2 ANQGSEA, per germline. The CDR3 nucleotides are TGCAGCGTTGCCAGCGGGGTTGGATACACAGATACGCAGTATTTT. This codes for CSVASGVGYTDTQYF.

The rearrangement links TRBV7-3 to TRBJ2-7; 7 bases align to TRBD1. Per the germline V gene, CDR1 is SGHTA and CDR2 is FQGTGA. The CDR3 length is 14 residues. V gave up 6 bases and J gave up 8 bases; unmatched junction bases: 13. In nucleotides, the CDR3 is TGTGCCAGCAGTTACTCGGGGACAGCCGACAAGCAGTACTTC. Translating gives CASSYSGTADKQYF.

About this clonotype: Germline and junction disagree at one end, which may indicate a read error. V gene TRBV5-6 combines with J gene TRBJ1-6, with 8 bases aligning to TRBD1. CDR3 length equals 17 residues. Looked up from germline, CDR1 is SGHDT and CDR2 is YYEEEE. The CDR3 DNA is TGCGCCAGCAGCTTAGAAGTGGACAGGGTCTATAATTCACCCCTCCACTTT. It codes for CASSLEVDRVYNSPLHF.

As regards this clonotype: Given a much more abundant clone one base away, this may be a read error. The rearrangement joins TRBV7-9 to TRBJ1-1; possibly TRBD1 for D (5 bases). The germline V and J ends were trimmed by 2 bases and 14 bases, with 24 bases remaining between them. The CDR3 consists of 15 residues. Germline values: CDR1 SEHNR, CDR2 FQNEAQ (reference sequence). CDR3 sequence (DNA): TGTGCCAGCAGCTTATCGGGTAGCTACGGGGCCAACGTCTTCTTT. Translated: CASSLSGSYGANVFF. Full variable domain (missing parts from reference TRBV7-9 and TRBJ1-1): DTGVSQNPRHKITKRGQNVTFRCDPISEHNRLYWYRQTLGQGPEFLTYFQNEAQLEKSRLLSDRFSAERPKGSFSTLEIQRTEQGDSAMYLCASSLSGSYGANVFFGQGTRLTVV.

The chain joins TRBV11-2 to TRBJ2-3; a weak D match, TRBD2 (6 bases). The CDR3 consists of 13 residues. From germline, CDR1 is SGHAT and CDR2 FQNNGV. Trimming removed 2 bases at V and 7 bases at J, with 10 bases between. DNA for the CDR3: TGTGCCAGCAGCTTATCCTGGACTAATACGCAGTATTTT. It is translated as CASSLSWTNTQYF.

A word on this clonotype: A read error is likely, as this CDR3 ends without the conserved phenylalanine or tryptophan. The DNA is omitted, as the CDR3 cannot be located on it reliably, and the CDR3 follows TCRdb's listing. The rearrangement links TRBV7-9 to TRBJ1-1. Germline CDR1 reads SEHNR; CDR2 reads FQNEAQ (reference sequence). The CDR3 is 13 residues long, ends included. This CDR3 is CASSSHLSLEATL.

This clonotype was recorded at least ten times. The chain joins TRBV5-8 to TRBJ1-6; D not resolved. The CDR3 covers 16 residues. CDR1 and CDR2 from the germline V gene are SGHTS and YDEGEE. V dropped 2 bases and J dropped 0 bases, with 9 bases sitting between them. This chain's CDR3 is CASSFTSASYNSPLHF. CDR3 DNA: TGTGCCAGCAGCTTTACTAGCGCCTCCTATAATTCACCCCTCCACTTT. Looking up the rest from reference TRBV5-8 and TRBJ1-6 gives the full variable domain: EAGVTQSPTHLIKTRGQQATLRCSPISGHTSVYWYQQALGLGLQFLLWYDEGEERNRGNFPPRFSGRQFPNYSSELNVNALELEDSALYLCASSFTSASYNSPLHFGNGTRLTVT.

The V and J genes are TRBV7-8 and TRBJ1-5; D ambiguous. CDR3 size: 13 residues. From germline, CDR1 is SGHVS and CDR2 FQNEAQ. V was pared by 5 bases and J by 16 bases, with 21 bases between. CDR3: CASSLNGNQPAHF. CDR3 bases: TGTGCCAGCAGCCTTAATGGAAATCAGCCAGCCCATTTT.

On this clonotype itself: One end of the junction varies from germline; a read error may be responsible. The rearrangement links TRBV9 to TRBJ2-5; tentatively, D is TRBD2 (5 bases). Germline assignment: CDR1 SGDLS and CDR2 YYNGEE. CDR3 length: 14 residues. The chain's CDR3 is CASGRGSEKVFFDF. The DNA for the CDR3 is TGTGCCAGCGGGAGAGGGAGCGAGAAAGTGTTTTTTGACTTC.

The chain carries TRBV19 and TRBJ1-6, with 8 bases lining up with TRBD1. CDR3 length: 14 amino acids. The J segment lost 6 bases and the V segment lost 4 bases, leaving 2 bases of the junction unmatched. Germline V gene sequence: CDR1 LNHDA, CDR2 SQIVND (reference sequence). CDR3 nucleotide sequence: TGTGCCAGTAGTAGAACAGGGGGTAATTCACCCCTCCACTTT. Translation: CASSRTGGNSPLHF.